What follows is one TCR beta chain and its context. TRB rearrangements spanning V, D and J were amplified using mixed TRB-A/B primers. TCRdb ran MiXCR on the multiplex PCR reads and lists one entry per CDR3 protein. Counted here are several thousand distinct CDR3 sequences, about three fifths occurring once; the ten biggest clones make up over 25%. The sample is drawn from a study of T cell repertoires in aging, cancer and after chemotherapy. The V gene lost 5 bases and the J gene lost 7 bases, with 9 bases spanning the gap. In germline, CDR1 is SEHNR, CDR2 FQNEAQ (reference sequence). The CDR3 extends over 12 amino acids. The template was genomic DNA from peripheral blood, not RNA.

This receptor was obtained from a human donor with a solid tumor. V gene TRBV7-9 combines with J gene TRBJ2-1; TRBD2 is a possible D gene (5 bases). The sample taken for sequencing was blood. CDR3 coding DNA: TGTGCCAGCAGCCCGGACTCTAATGAGCAGTTCTTC. It yields the protein CASSPDSNEQFF.